This entry concerns a single T cell receptor (beta chain). The V gene's germline CDR1 is SGHVS and CDR2 FNYEAQ. The V gene lost 4 bases and the J gene lost 1 base, with 13 bases spanning the gap. The CDR3 is made up of 15 amino acids. Assay used: immunoSEQ multiplex PCR; TCRdb lists only in-frame clones, some missing. The sample lists roughly 240,000 clones, 86% occurring once. The data stem from a study of blood T cell repertoires in COVID-19. The V gene is TRBV7-6, the J gene TRBJ1-1; D is uncertain. The clonotype originates from a woman of 80 years or more with COVID-19, enrolled during active disease. The source material was peripheral blood. CDR3 DNA: TGTGCCAGCAGCTCGACGGGAGGCCAGAACACTGAAGCTTTCTTT. It specifies CASSSTGGQNTEAFF.